This TCR beta chain is from a study of cytomegalovirus exposure and HLA in healthy donors. The V gene lost 4 bases and the J gene lost 7 bases, with 17 bases spanning the gap. CDR3 size: 14 residues. Clones were sequenced by immunoSEQ multiplex PCR, and TCRdb holds only the in-frame ones, with some missing. The sample has around 250,000 clones; around 91% are singletons. The sequenced sample consisted of PBMCs. The receptor's source is a woman under 30 in good health and CMV-seronegative. The rearrangement joins TRBV23-1 to TRBJ2-7; perhaps TRBD1 as D (5 bases). TRBV23-1 is treated as an ORF (open reading frame) with a function not yet certain. CDR3 loop: CASSPETVAREQYV. CDR3 nucleotides: TGCGCCAGCAGTCCAGAGACAGTAGCTCGGGAGCAGTACGTC.